Sequencing of this T cell receptor beta chain was carried out in a study of T cell responses to AZD1222 COVID-19 vaccine (dated by TCRdb to the early 2020s). Describing the broader study: A total of 233 trial participants underwent TCR sequencing, of whom around 210 had received two doses of AZD1222 and some 25 had received two doses of the MenACWY control vaccine. Trial participants were enrolled by age into subgroups of 18-55, 56-69 and 70-plus years, and around 150, 28 and 57 TCR-sequenced participants, respectively, were included in these subgroups. The paper as a whole reports these results and caveats: Participants were mostly white British, with more females than males. The authors suggested clonal diversity may have been underestimated. Conclusions about previously exposed vaccinees are limited, since just five or six AZD1222 recipients were seropositive for SARS-CoV-2 at baseline. Spike-specific TCR breadth and depth rose significantly after two AZD1222 doses compared with day 0 and with MenACWY recipients. The whole spike protein was spanned by vaccine-associated CD4 TCRs, and dominant responses were seen in regions 160-218 and 743-854. Nearly half of unique spike-specific TCRs reportedly recognized epitopes outside regions mutated in the B.1.351 and B.1.1.7 variants. In the small 56-69-year group, the increase in depth fell short of significance, most likely because of low power. No day 14 peak-response samples were available, so repertoires were characterized only after the peak T cell response.

V and J lose 4 bases and 0 bases, and a span of 8 bases separates them. The CDR3 numbers 14 residues from cysteine through phenylalanine. The read is trimmed to its CDR3 DNA, 42 bases read in frame from base 1. From a lookup of the germline V gene (reference sequence), CDR1 and CDR2 are MNHEY and SMNVEV. Read against the paper, the sample's time point label means: about 28 days (+/-7) after the second vaccine dose. AZD1222 recipients with second doses at about 4 weeks or about 12 weeks were pooled, because spike-specific TCR depth and breadth did not differ between schedules. The vaccinee samples were drawn from two UK trials, COV001 and COV002, one of which was a single-blind randomized controlled phase 2/3 trial testing AZD1222 (ChAdOx1 nCoV-19) in healthy adults. For TCRbeta chain sequencing, PBMC samples from trial participants were taken at day 0 and at day 28 after the second dose. The CDR3 regions of human TCRbeta chains were analyzed by immunosequencing. In the original analysis: TCRs in the repertoires were compared against a reference library of SARS-CoV-2-specific TCRs that had been generated with the MIRA antigen-specificity platform. Breadth meant the fraction of unique TCRs that were SARS-CoV-2-associated, whereas depth meant the fraction of total T cells that were SARS-CoV-2-associated. Using the MIRA data, each spike-specific TCR was assigned both to the spike region to which the TCR was reactive and to a CD4 or CD8 class. Log10-transformed breadth and depth values were compared by one-way ANOVA with Sidak's multiple comparisons tests. Drawn from immuneACCESS, this table holds only the in-frame rearrangements with V and J called that TCRdb kept. Clones are partly lost; checked studies trace under half to an unresolved V gene and leave the rest unexplained. V and J calls and clone size come straight from that table; D and trimming were deduced from the DNA. The sample table holds roughly 60,000 clones, of which around 80% were seen once. Together, the top ten hold 3% to 4% of the sample.

In the case of this clone: This clone's antigen is unknown. No much larger clonotype is one base removed from it; base qualities were not supplied.

This clonotype originated in an adult who received the AZD1222 COVID-19 vaccine. In this chain, TRBV27 is recombined with TRBJ2-3, with the D gene possibly TRBD1 or TRBD2, each one fitting 5 bases. The sequenced sample was peripheral blood, obtained 28 days after the second AZD1222 dose. The CDR3 region reads CASSYWDSTDTQYF. The nucleotide sequence reads TGTGCCAGCAGTTATTGGGACAGCACAGATACGCAGTATTTT.